These 5 T cell receptor beta chains share one sample of origin, sequenced in a study of blood T cell repertoires in COVID-19. Sequencing used immunoSEQ multiplex PCR; TCRdb keeps in-frame clones, though not all of them. The sample includes a few hundred thousand clones, more than 65% of them seen just once. Sample: PBMCs or T cells enriched from blood (not recorded which). These receptors all stem from a man between 50 and 59 years old who had recovered from COVID-19.

V and J are TRBV6-2 or TRBV6-3 and TRBJ1-5; 8 bases fit TRBD1. From germline, CDR1 is MNHEY and CDR2 SVGEGT. Trimming at V came to 6 bases and at J to 6 bases, leaving 4 bases not matched to a gene. This CDR3 has 13 amino acids. This chain's CDR3 is CASSQGAGQPQHF. The CDR3 nucleotides are TGTGCCAGCAGCCAGGGGGCGGGTCAGCCCCAGCATTTT.

The chain is built from TRBV6-2 or TRBV6-3 and TRBJ2-1; no firm D call. CDR3 size: 13 residues. V was clipped by 2 bases and J by 6 bases, with 8 bases between them. The germline V gene has CDR1 MNHEY and CDR2 SVGEGT. The CDR3 DNA is TGTGCCAGCAGTTACGACTTCCTCAATGAGCAGTTCTTC. This translates into CASSYDFLNEQFF.

The chain couples TRBV7-6 to TRBJ2-5; TRBD2 matches at 9 bases. The CDR3 sequence is 16 residues long. Germline V lookup: CDR1 SGHVS, CDR2 FNYEAQ. Unmatched junction bases numbered 9, after V lost 2 bases and J lost 5 bases. The CDR3 here is CASSLRIAGDEETQYF. CDR3 DNA: TGTGCCAGCAGCTTACGGATAGCGGGGGACGAGGAGACCCAGTACTTC. Variable domain in full (rest from reference TRBV7-6 and TRBJ2-5): GAGVSQSPRYKVTKRGQDVALRCDPISGHVSLYWYRQALGQGPEFLTYFNYEAQQDKSGLPNDRFSAERPEGSISTLTIQRTEQRDSAMYRCASSLRIAGDEETQYFGPGTRLLVL.

The genes are TRBV5-1 and TRBJ1-2; 8 nucleotides line up with TRBD1. Germline V lookup: CDR1 SGHRS, CDR2 YFSETQ. V trimming: 2 bases; J trimming: 8 bases; junction bases outside the gene matches: 11. The CDR3 is 15 amino acids. As DNA, the CDR3 is TGCGCCAGCAGCTTCGGACCAGGGGGCGCCGAGGGCTACACCTTC. It is translated as CASSFGPGGAEGYTF.

The chain couples TRBV5-1 to TRBJ1-4, with 7 nucleotides matching TRBD1. Germline-derived CDR1 and CDR2 are SGHRS and YFSETQ. Trimming removed 3 bases from V and 7 bases from J; junction bases left unmatched: 12. CDR3 length equals 16 residues. The CDR3 loop is CASSYRPQGDSEKLFF. The CDR3 DNA sequence: TGCGCCAGCAGCTACCGACCCCAGGGGGATAGTGAAAAACTGTTTTTT. Looking up the rest from reference TRBV5-1 and TRBJ1-4 gives the full variable domain: KAGVTQTPRYLIKTRGQQVTLSCSPISGHRSVSWYQQTPGQGLQFLFEYFSETQRNKGNFPGRFSGRQFSNSRSEMNVSTLELGDSALYLCASSYRPQGDSEKLFFGSGTQLSVL.